This is a list of T cell receptor beta chains from one sample in a study of Ad26.COV2.S vaccination and SARS-CoV-2 variants. The method was immunoSEQ multiplex PCR; TCRdb's version includes in-frame clones alone and lacks a portion of them. The sample carries about 350,000 clones, 70% to 90% recorded once. The specimen was peripheral blood, collected in a trial of Ad26.COV2.S vaccine versus placebo. The source is a person aged 18-60 years who received the Ad26.COV2.S COVID-19 vaccine or a placebo. The CDR3 runs from the conserved cysteine through the conserved F or W. The D gene is left open where the match is weak. Expanded clones are given a class, and other clones once, few, many or no size at all.

TRBJ1-1	TRBV28	.	.	CASSSTRQLSEAFF	TGTGCCAGCAGTTCCACACGACAGCTCTCCGAAGCTTTCTTC
TRBJ2-3	TRBV20-1	.	.	CSAGSSDTQYF	TGCAGTGCTGGGAGTTCAGATACGCAGTATTTT
TRBJ2-7	TRBV7-2	TRBD2	.	CASGNRKGLASYEQYF	TGTGCCAGCGGGAACAGAAAGGGACTAGCCTCCTACGAGCAGTACTTC
TRBJ1-2	TRBV7-6	TRBD1	.	CASSHSGTGGYQSNYGYTF	TGTGCCAGCAGCCATTCCGGGACAGGGGGCTATCAGTCTAACTATGGCTACACCTTC
TRBJ1-5	TRBV9	.	few	CASSVHGGFNQPQHF	TGTGCCAGCAGCGTACACGGGGGGTTTAATCAGCCCCAGCATTTT
TRBJ2-5	TRBV27	.	few	CASSLEDRPKLGSQETQYF	TGTGCCAGCAGTTTGGAAGATAGGCCGAAACTAGGATCGCAAGAGACCCAGTACTTC
TRBJ2-7	TRBV10-2	.	.	CASSDPDLEQYF	TGCGCCAGCAGTGACCCAGACCTCGAGCAGTACTTC
TRBJ1-2	TRBV29-1	.	.	CSVGQGDYGYTF	TGCAGCGTTGGGCAGGGTGACTATGGCTACACCTTC
TRBJ1-1	TRBV3-1/TRBV3-2	.	once	CASSQDNGNTEAFF	TGTGCCAGCAGCCAAGATAATGGGAACACTGAAGCTTTCTTT
TRBJ2-1	TRBV21-1	.	few	CASREGCRFF	TGTGCCAGCAGAGAGGGTTGTAGGTTCTTC
TRBJ1-1	TRBV5-4	.	.	CASSLELSSDTEAFF	TGTGCCAGCAGCTTGGAGCTATCGTCGGACACTGAAGCTTTCTTT
TRBJ2-5	TRBV7-2	TRBD2	.	CASSYTPTSGGGGTQYF	TGTGCCAGCAGCTATACCCCGACTAGCGGGGGCGGAGGGACCCAGTACTTC
TRBJ2-7	TRBV5-5	.	.	CASSLGDGYEQYF	TGTGCCAGCAGCTTGGGGGACGGTTACGAGCAGTACTTC
TRBJ2-2	TRBV7-9	TRBD1	.	CASSLDRVRTGELFF	TGTGCCAGCAGCCTTGACAGGGTTCGCACCGGGGAGCTGTTTTTT
TRBJ1-5	TRBV28	.	.	CASSLGYGGPYQPQHF	TGTGCCAGCAGTTTGGGGTACGGGGGGCCATATCAGCCCCAGCATTTT
TRBJ2-7	TRBV6-5	TRBD1	.	CASSYQRQGYYEQYF	TGTGCCAGCAGTTACCAGAGACAGGGATACTACGAGCAGTACTTC
TRBJ1-5	TRBV18	.	.	CASSPDTNQPQHF	TGTGCCAGCTCGCCGGACACCAATCAGCCCCAGCATTTT
TRBJ2-3	TRBV9	TRBD2	.	CASSVTSGGQRQYF	TGTGCCAGCAGCGTAACTAGCGGGGGCCAACGCCAGTATTTT
TRBJ1-4	TRBV5-5	TRBD1	.	CASNSGGSGPNEKLFF	TGTGCCAGCAATTCAGGGGGCAGCGGGCCTAATGAAAAACTGTTTTTT
TRBJ2-1	TRBV6-2/TRBV6-3	TRBD2	.	CASSLTSGAYNEQFF	TGTGCCAGCAGTCTGACTAGCGGAGCATACAATGAGCAGTTCTTC
TRBJ1-6	TRBV18	.	once	CASCATVLDSPLHF	TGTGCCAGCTGTGCGACAGTTTTAGATTCACCCCTCCACTTT
TRBJ1-5	TRBV27	.	.	CASSLTGGNQPQHF	TGTGCCAGCAGTCTTACTGGGGGGAATCAGCCCCAGCATTTT
TRBJ1-1	TRBV27	TRBD1	.	CASSLTGSTEAFF	TGTGCCAGCAGCCTGACAGGGTCCACTGAAGCTTTCTTT
TRBJ2-1	TRBV1	.	.	CTSSLAGGRGEQFF	TGCACCAGTTCCCTAGCGGGAGGTCGGGGTGAGCAGTTCTTC
TRBJ2-1	TRBV11-2	.	.	CASSYPLGRGYNEQFF	TGTGCCAGCAGTTACCCCCTGGGGCGCGGGTACAATGAGCAGTTCTTC
TRBJ1-4	TRBV3-1/TRBV3-2	.	.	CASSQQRGGTNEKLFF	TGTGCCAGCAGCCAACAACGTGGGGGGACTAATGAAAAACTGTTTTTT
TRBJ2-2	TRBV5-4	.	few	CASSLVVGELFF	TGTGCCAGCAGCTTGGTGGTCGGGGAGCTGTTTTTT
TRBJ1-2	TRBV3-1/TRBV3-2	.	.	CASSQAVGGYTF	TGTGCCAGCAGCCAAGCGGTAGGCGGCTACACCTTC
TRBJ2-2	TRBV7-2	.	.	CASSLGGLNTGELFF	TGTGCCAGCAGCTTAGGGGGACTTAACACCGGGGAGCTGTTTTTT